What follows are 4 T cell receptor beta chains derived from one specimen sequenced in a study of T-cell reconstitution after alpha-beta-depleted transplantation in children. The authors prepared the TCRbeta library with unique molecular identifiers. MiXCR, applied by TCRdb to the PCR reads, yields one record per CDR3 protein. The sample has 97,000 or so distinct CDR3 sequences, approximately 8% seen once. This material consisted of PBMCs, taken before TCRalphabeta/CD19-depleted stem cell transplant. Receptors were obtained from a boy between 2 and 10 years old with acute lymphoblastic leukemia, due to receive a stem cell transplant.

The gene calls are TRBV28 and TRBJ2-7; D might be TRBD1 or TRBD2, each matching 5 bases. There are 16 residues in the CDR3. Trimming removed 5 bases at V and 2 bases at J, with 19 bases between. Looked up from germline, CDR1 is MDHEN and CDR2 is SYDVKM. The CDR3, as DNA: TGTGCCAGCAGTCCCCTCTCCGGGACGCCTACCTACGAGCAGTACTTC. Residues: CASSPLSGTPTYEQYF.

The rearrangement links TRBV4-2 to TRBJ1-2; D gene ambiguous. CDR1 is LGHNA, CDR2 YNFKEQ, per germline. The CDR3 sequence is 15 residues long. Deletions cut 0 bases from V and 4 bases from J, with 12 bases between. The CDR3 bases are TGTGCCAGCAGCCAAGAAGTGACTGCTAGCTATGGCTACACCTTC. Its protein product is CASSQEVTASYGYTF.

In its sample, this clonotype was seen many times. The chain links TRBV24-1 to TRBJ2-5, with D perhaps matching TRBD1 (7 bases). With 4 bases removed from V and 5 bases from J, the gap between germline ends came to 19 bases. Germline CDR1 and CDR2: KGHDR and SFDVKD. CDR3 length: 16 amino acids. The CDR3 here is CATSESTGRRAETQYF. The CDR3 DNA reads TGTGCCACCAGTGAATCGACAGGGAGGCGTGCGGAGACCCAGTACTTC.

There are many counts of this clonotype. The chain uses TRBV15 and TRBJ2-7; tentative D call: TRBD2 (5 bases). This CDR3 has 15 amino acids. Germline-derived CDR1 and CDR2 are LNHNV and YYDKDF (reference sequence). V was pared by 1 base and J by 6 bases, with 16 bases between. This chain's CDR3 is CATSRGGGRGREQYF. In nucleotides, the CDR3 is TGTGCCACCAGCAGAGGAGGTGGGAGAGGGCGCGAGCAGTACTTC.